The subject of this entry is one TCR beta chain. Antigen specificity is unknown. The data derive from a study of monozygotic twins with inflammatory bowel disease. Germline V CDR1 and CDR2: SGDLS, YYNGEE. CDR3 length: 14 residues. Reanalyzing the 5' RACE reads, TCRdb keeps one entry per CDR3 protein, without DNA. This sample's table has fewer than 550,000 distinct CDR3 sequences. Study-wide points: For IBD patients, clonotypes shared with others were fewer than for healthy twins, especially with disease activity. Healthy co-twins showed greater TCRbeta diversity (inverse Simpson) than IBD patients.

The sequencing input was blood. The sequence derives from a human donor with ulcerative colitis or Crohn's disease, or a healthy co-twin of an affected twin (not recorded which). The chain employs TRBV9 and TRBJ2-2; the D call from TCRdb, TRBD2, cannot be confirmed without DNA. The CDR3 spells CASSVSSVGGELFF.